This T cell receptor (beta chain) was identified during a study of blood T cell repertoires in COVID-19. About the study: Two consecutive negative NP/OP PCR tests, clearance, or resolved symptoms defined Cohort 3 recovery.

Germline V lookup: CDR1 DFQATT, CDR2 SNEGSKA (reference sequence). V trimming: 5 bases; J trimming: 5 bases; junction bases outside the gene matches: 9. The CDR3 totals 13 residues. The assay was immunoSEQ multiplex PCR, and TCRdb's table has in-frame clones only and misses some. This sample yields 350,000 to 450,000 clones, of which 87% are seen a single time; roughly 2% belongs to the top ten. All enrollees were roughly 18 to 90 years old and from about two dozen US areas. Participant-given clinical history determined each cohort assignment. This TCR was recovered from a man aged 35 to 55 in a cohort exposed to, infected with or recovered from COVID-19 (not recorded which). This rearrangement joins TRBV20-1 to TRBJ2-7, with 7 bases lining up with TRBD1. The sequenced sample was PBMCs or T cells enriched from blood (not recorded which). CDR3 bases: TGCAGTGCTCGTGAACAGGGGACCCACGAGCAGTACTTC. Amino acids: CSAREQGTHEQYF.